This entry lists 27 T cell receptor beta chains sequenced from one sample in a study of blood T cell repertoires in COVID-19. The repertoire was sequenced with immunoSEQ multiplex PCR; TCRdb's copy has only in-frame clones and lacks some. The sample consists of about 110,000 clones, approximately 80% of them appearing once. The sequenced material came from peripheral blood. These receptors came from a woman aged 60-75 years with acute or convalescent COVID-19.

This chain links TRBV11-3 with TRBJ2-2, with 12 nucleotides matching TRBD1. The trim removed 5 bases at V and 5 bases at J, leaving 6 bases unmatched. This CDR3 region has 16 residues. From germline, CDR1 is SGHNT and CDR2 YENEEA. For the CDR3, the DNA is TGTGCCAGCAGCCCCGGGACAGGGGGCGAAACCGGGGAGCTGTTTTTT. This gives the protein CASSPGTGGETGELFF.

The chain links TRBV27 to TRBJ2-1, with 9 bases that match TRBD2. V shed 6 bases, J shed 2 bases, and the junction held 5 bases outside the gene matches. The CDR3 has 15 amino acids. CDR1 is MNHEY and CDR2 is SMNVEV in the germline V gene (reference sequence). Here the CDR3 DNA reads TGTGCCAGCAGACTTAGCGGGGGACCCTACAATGAGCAGTTCTTC. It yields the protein CASRLSGGPYNEQFF.

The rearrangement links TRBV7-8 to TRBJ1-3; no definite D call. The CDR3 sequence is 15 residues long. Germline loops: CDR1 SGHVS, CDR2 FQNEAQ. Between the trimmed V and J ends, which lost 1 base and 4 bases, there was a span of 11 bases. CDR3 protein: CASSLESVTGNTIYF. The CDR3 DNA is TGTGCCAGCAGCTTAGAATCGGTAACCGGAAACACCATATATTTT.

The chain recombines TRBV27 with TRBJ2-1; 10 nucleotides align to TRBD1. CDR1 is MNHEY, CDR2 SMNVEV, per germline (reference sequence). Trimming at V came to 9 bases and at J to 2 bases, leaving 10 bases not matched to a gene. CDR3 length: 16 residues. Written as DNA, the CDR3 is TGTGCCAGTCTATCCCGGGACAGGGGCGCCTACAATGAGCAGTTCTTC. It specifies CASLSRDRGAYNEQFF.

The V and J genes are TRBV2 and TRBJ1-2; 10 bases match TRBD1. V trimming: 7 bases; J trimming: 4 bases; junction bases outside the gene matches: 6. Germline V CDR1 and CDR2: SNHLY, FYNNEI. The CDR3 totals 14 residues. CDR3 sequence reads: CASKGGQGTYGYTF. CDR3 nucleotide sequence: TGTGCCAGCAAGGGGGGACAGGGGACCTATGGCTACACCTTC.

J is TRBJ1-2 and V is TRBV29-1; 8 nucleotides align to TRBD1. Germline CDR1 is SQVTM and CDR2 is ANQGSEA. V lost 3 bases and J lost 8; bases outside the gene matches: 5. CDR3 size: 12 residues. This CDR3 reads CSVDGQGHGYTF. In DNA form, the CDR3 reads TGCAGCGTTGACGGACAGGGCCACGGCTACACCTTC.

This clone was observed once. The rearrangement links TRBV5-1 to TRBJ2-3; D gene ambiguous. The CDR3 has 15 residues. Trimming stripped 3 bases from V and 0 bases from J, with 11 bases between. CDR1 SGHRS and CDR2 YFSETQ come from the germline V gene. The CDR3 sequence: CASSSEAASTDTQYF. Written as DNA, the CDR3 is TGCGCCAGCAGCTCAGAGGCGGCTAGCACAGATACGCAGTATTTT.

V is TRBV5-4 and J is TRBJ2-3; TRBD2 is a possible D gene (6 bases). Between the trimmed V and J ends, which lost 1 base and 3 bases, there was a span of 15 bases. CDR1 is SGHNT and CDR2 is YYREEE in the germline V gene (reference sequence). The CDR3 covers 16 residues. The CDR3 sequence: CASSLFTGDFTDTQYF. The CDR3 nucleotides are TGTGCCAGCAGCTTGTTCACGGGAGATTTTACAGATACGCAGTATTTT.

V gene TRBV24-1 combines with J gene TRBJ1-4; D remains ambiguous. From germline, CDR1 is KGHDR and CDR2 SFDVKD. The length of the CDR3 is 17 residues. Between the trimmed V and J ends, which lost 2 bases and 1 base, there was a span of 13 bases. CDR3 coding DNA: TGTGCCACCAGTGATTACCGAAAGGGAGGAACTAATGAAAAACTGTTTTTT. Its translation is CATSDYRKGGTNEKLFF.

The CDR3 here is CASSKAGTRRTAFNQPQHF. In DNA, the CDR3 is TGTGCCAGCAGCAAAGCGGGAACTCGGCGGACAGCCTTCAATCAGCCCCAGCATTTT. The V call is TRBV21-1, the J call TRBJ1-5; TRBD1 was called by the table and not checked on the DNA. TRBV21-1 is noted as a pseudogene. The CDR3 is made up of 19 amino acids.

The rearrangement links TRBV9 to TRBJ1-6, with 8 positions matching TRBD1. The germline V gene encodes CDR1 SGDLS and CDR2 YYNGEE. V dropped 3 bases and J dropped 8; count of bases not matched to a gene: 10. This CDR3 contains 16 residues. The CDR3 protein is CASSAPGTGGHSPLHF. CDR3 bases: TGTGCCAGCAGCGCCCCGGGGACAGGAGGCCATTCACCCCTCCACTTT.

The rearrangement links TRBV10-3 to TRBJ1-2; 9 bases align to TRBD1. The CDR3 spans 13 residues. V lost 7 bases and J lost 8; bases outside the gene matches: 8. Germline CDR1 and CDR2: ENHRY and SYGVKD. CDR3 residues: CAITRDRVEGYTF. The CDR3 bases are TGTGCCATCACAAGGGACAGGGTAGAAGGCTACACCTTC.

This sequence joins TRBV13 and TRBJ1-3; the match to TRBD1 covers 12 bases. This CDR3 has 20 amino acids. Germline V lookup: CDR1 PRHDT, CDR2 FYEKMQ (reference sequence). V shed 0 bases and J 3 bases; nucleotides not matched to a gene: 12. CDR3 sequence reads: CASSLGFPGQGATDGNTIYF. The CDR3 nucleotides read TGTGCCAGCAGCTTAGGCTTCCCGGGACAGGGGGCGACAGATGGAAACACCATATATTTT.

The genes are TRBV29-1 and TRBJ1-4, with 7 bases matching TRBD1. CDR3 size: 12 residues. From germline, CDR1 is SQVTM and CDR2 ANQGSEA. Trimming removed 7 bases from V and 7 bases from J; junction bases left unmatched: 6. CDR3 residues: CSARQGAEKLFF. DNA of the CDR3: TGCAGCGCCAGACAGGGCGCTGAAAAACTGTTTTTT. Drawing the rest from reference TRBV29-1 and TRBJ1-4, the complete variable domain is SAVISQKPSRDICQRGTSLTIQCQVDSQVTMMFWYRQQPGQSLTLIATANQGSEATYESGFVIDKFPISRPNLTFSTLTVSNMSPEDSSIYLCSARQGAEKLFFGSGTQLSVL.

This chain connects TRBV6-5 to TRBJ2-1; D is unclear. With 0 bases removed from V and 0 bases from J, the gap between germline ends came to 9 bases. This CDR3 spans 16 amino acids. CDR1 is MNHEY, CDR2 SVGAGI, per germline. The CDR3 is CASSYSSQVSYNEQFF. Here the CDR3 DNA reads TGTGCCAGCAGTTACTCGAGTCAGGTCTCCTACAATGAGCAGTTCTTC.

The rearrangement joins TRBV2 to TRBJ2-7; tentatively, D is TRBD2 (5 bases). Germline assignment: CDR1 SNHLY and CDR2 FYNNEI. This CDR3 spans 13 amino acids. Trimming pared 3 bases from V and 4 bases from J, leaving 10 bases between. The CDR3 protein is CASSERVDYEQYF. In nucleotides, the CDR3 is TGTGCCAGCAGTGAGAGGGTGGATTACGAGCAGTACTTC.

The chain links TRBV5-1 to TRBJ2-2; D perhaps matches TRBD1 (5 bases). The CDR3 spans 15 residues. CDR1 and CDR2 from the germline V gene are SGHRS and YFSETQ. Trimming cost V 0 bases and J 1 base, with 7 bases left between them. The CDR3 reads CASSLGTLNTGELFF. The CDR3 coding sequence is TGCGCCAGCAGCTTGGGGACACTGAACACCGGGGAGCTGTTTTTT.

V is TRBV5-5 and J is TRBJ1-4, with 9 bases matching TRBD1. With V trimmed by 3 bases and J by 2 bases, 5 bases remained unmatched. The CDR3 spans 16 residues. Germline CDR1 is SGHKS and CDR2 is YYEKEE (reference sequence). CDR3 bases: TGTGCCAGCAGCTGGGGACAGGGTGCGACTAATGAAAAACTGTTTTTT. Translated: CASSWGQGATNEKLFF.

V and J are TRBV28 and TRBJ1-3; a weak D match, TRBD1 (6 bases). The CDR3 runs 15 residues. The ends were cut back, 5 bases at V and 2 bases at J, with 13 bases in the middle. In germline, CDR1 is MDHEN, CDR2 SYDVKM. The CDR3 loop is CASSGTRGAGNTIYF. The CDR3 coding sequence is TGTGCCAGCAGTGGGACTAGGGGGGCTGGAAACACCATATATTTT.

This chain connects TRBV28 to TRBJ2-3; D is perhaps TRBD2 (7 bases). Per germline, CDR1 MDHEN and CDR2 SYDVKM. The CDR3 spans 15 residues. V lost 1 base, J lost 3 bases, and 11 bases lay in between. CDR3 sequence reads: CASSLYAGATDTQYF. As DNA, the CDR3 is TGTGCCAGCAGTTTATACGCGGGGGCTACAGATACGCAGTATTTT.

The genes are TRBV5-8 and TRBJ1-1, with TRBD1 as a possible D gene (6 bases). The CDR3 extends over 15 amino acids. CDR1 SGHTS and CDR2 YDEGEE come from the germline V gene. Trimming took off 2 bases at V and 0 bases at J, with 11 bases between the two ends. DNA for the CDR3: TGTGCCAGCAGCTTCCGAGGGGGGGTGAACACTGAAGCTTTCTTT. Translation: CASSFRGGVNTEAFF.

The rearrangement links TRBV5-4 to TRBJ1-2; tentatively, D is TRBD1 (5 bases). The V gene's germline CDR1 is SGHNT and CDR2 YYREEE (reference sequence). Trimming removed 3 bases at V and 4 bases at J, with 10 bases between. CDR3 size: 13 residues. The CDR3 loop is CASSSQGRYGYTF. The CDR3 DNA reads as TGTGCCAGCAGCTCGCAGGGCCGCTATGGCTACACCTTC.

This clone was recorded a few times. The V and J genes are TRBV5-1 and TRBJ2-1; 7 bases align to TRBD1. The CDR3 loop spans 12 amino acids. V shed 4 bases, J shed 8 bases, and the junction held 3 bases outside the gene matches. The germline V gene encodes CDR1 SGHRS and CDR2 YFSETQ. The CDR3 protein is CASSQQGYEQFF. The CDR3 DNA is TGCGCCAGCAGCCAACAGGGGTATGAGCAGTTCTTC.

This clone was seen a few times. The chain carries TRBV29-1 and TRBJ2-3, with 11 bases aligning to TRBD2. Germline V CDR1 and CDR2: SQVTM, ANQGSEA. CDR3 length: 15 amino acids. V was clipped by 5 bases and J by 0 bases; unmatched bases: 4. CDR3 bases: TGCAGCGTTTTGACTAGCGGGAAGAGCACAGATACGCAGTATTTT. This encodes CSVLTSGKSTDTQYF.

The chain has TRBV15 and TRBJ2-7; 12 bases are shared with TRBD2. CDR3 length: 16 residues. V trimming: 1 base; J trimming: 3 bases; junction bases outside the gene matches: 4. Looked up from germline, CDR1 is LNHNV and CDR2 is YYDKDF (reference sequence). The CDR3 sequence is CATSRATSGGSYEQYF. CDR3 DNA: TGTGCCACCAGCAGAGCGACTAGCGGGGGCAGCTACGAGCAGTACTTC.

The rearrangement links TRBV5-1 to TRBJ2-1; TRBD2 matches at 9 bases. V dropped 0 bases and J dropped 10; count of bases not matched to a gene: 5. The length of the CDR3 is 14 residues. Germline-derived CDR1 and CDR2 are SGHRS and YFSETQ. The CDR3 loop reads CASSLVAGEGEQFF. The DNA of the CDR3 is TGCGCCAGCAGCTTGGTAGCGGGAGAGGGCGAGCAGTTCTTC.

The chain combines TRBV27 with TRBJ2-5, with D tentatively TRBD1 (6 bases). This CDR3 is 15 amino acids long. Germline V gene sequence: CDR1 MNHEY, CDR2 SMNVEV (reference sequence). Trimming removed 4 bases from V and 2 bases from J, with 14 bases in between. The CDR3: CASSSTTGPQETQYF. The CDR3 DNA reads TGTGCCAGCAGTTCAACTACAGGGCCTCAAGAGACCCAGTACTTC.